This TCR beta chain emerged from a study of read filtering for tumor transcriptome and immune sequencing. Study-level information: Patients were some 16 male and 11 to 15 female, mean age 65.9 years, range 47 to 80. Revised staging placed eight or nine patients in R-ISS I, over 15 in II, more than 5 in III.

The ends were cut back, 4 bases at V and 8 bases at J, with 12 bases in the middle. The V gene's germline CDR1 is MNHNS and CDR2 SASEGT. CDR3 length equals 13 residues. General study findings and limits: In IR-seq, single-read clonotypes were roughly 82% of clonotypes but about 3.5% of reads.

Molecular barcoded adaptors covering alpha/delta and beta/gamma chains were used on 400 to 450 ng RNA. MiXCR, applied by TCRdb to the reads, yields one record per CDR3 protein. The sample shows 50,000 to 65,000 distinct CDR3 sequences, roughly 19% of them seen only once. Many counts were recorded for this clonotype. Its antigen is as yet unknown. This TCR derives from a donor aged 40 or over with multiple myeloma. The material sequenced was a population of CD138-negative cells sorted from bone marrow. The chain couples TRBV6-1 to TRBJ2-1, with D perhaps TRBD1 (5 bases). DNA of the CDR3: TGTGCCAGCAGTGGACAGCTGATGGATGAGCAGTTCTTC. This codes for CASSGQLMDEQFF.